This T cell receptor (beta chain) was profiled in a study of blood T cells in healthy people across ages. Whole-study results and caveats: For the donors, CMV status was unknown and possibly confounded expanded clonotype changes.

Comment on this clonotype: Its specificity is not known.

Germline CDR1 and CDR2: SGHTA and FQGNSA. V lost 5 bases and J lost 13, with 21 bases in between. This CDR3 spans 14 amino acids. Sample-barcoded 5' priming and a J-beta primer mix drove a second PCR of roughly 6 to 12 cycles. Using its own MiXCR run on the 5' RACE reads, TCRdb lists one record per CDR3 protein. This sample carries 780,000 or so distinct CDR3 sequences, 50% to 65% of them seen once, and the ten largest clones take about 42%. In terms of origin and age, donors were healthy Caucasian individuals from Russia aged about 6 to 100. Collection of 9.5 to 10 milliliters of peripheral blood was performed for each donor.

The sample consisted of blood. The origin of this receptor is a man older than 75 in good health. V gene TRBV7-2 combines with J gene TRBJ2-4; weak D call: TRBD1 (6 bases). Written as DNA, the CDR3 is TGTGCCAGCAGCCAGGACAGACCCTCCTCGGGGCAGTACTTC. Translated, it gives CASSQDRPSSGQYF.